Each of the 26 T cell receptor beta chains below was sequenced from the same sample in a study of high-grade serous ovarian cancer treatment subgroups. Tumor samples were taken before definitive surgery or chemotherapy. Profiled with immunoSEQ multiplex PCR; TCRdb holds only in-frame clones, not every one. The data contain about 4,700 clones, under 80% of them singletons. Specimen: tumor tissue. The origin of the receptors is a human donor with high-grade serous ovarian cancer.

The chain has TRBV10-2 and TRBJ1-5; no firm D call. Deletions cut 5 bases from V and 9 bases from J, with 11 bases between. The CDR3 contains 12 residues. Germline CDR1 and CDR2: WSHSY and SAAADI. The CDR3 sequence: CASSLGEGPQHF. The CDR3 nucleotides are TGCGCCAGCAGTCTAGGAGAAGGGCCCCAGCATTTT.

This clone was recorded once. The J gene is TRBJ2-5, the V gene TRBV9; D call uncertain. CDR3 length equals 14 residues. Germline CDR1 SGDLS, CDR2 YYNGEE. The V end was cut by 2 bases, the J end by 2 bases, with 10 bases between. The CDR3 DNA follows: TGTGCCAGCAGCGTTTGGGAAGGACAAGAGACCCAGTACTTC. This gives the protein CASSVWEGQETQYF. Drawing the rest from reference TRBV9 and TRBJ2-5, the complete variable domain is DSGVTQTPKHLITATGQRVTLRCSPRSGDLSVYWYQQSLDQGLQFLIQYYNGEERAKGNILERFSAQQFPDLHSELNLSSLELGDSALYFCASSVWEGQETQYFGPGTRLLVL.

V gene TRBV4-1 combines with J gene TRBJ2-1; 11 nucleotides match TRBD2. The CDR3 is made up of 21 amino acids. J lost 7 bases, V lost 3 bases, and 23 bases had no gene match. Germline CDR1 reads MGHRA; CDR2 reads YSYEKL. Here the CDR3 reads CASSQIGLAGRLNLGGNEQFF. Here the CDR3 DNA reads TGCGCCAGCAGCCAGATAGGACTAGCGGGCCGTTTAAACTTGGGTGGAAATGAGCAGTTCTTC.

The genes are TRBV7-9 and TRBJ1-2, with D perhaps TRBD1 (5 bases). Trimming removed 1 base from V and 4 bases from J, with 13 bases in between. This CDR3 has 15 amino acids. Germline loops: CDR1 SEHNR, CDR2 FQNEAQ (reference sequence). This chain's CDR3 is CASSLGGRDGYGYTF. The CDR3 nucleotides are TGTGCCAGCAGCTTAGGAGGCCGGGACGGCTATGGCTACACCTTC.

The CDR3 DNA reads as TGTGCCAGCTCACTAAGACAGCATGCAACTAATGAAAAACTGTTTTTT. It yields the protein CASSLRQHATNEKLFF. The rearrangement links TRBV18 to TRBJ1-4, with a possible D match to TRBD1 (5 bases). Germline CDR1 KGHSH, CDR2 LQKENI. The germline V and J ends were trimmed by 4 bases and 0 bases, with 12 bases remaining between them. There are 16 residues in the CDR3.

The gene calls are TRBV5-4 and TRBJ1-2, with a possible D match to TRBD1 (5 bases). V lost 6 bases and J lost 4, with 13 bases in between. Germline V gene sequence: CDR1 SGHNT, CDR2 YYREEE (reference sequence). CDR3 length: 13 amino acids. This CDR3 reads CASKTTGAYGYTF. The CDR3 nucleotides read TGTGCCAGCAAAACCACAGGTGCCTATGGCTACACCTTC.

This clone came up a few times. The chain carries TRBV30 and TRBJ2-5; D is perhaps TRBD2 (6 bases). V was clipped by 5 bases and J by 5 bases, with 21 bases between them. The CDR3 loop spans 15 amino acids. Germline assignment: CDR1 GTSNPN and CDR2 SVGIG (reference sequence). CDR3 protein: CAWGRIGRGRETQYF. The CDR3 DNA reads TGTGCCTGGGGTCGTATCGGGAGAGGCAGGGAGACCCAGTACTTC. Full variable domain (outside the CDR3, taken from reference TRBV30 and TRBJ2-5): SQTIHQWPATLVQPVGSPLSLECTVEGTSNPNLYWYRQAAGRGLQLLFYSVGIGQISSEVPQNLSASRPQDRQFILSSKKLLLSDSGFYLCAWGRIGRGRETQYFGPGTRLLVL.

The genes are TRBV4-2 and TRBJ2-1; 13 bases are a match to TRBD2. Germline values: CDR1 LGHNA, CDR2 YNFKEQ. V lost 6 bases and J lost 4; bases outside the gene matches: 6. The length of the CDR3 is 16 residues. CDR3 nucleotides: TGTGCCAGCAGTCCCGCGGGACTAGCGGGATACAATGAGCAGTTCTTC. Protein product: CASSPAGLAGYNEQFF.

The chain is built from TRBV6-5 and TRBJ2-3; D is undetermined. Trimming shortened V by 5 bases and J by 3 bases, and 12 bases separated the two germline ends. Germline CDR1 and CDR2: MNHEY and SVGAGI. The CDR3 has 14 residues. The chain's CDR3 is CASSPETPTDTQYF. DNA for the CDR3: TGTGCCAGCAGTCCCGAGACTCCGACAGATACGCAGTATTTT.

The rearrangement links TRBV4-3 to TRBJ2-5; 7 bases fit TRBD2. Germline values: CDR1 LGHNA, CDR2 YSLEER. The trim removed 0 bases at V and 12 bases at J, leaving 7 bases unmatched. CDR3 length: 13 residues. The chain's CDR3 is CASSQDVLAEEYF. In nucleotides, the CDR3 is TGCGCCAGCAGCCAAGACGTCCTAGCGGAAGAGTACTTC.

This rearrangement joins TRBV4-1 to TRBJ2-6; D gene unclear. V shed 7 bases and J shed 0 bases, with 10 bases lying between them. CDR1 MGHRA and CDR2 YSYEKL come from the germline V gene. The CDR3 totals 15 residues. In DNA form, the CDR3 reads TGCGCCAGCACCGATTACCTCTCTGGGGCCAACGTCCTGACTTTC. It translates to CASTDYLSGANVLTF.

As DNA, the CDR3 is TGTGCCAGCAGCTTAGGGGCTAGCGGCACAGATACGCAGTATTTT. Protein: CASSLGASGTDTQYF. The chain employs TRBV7-2 and TRBJ2-3; D might be TRBD2 (6 bases). The CDR3 is made up of 15 amino acids. V lost 1 base and J lost 1, with 9 bases in between. Germline lookup yields CDR1 SGHTA and CDR2 FQGNSA.

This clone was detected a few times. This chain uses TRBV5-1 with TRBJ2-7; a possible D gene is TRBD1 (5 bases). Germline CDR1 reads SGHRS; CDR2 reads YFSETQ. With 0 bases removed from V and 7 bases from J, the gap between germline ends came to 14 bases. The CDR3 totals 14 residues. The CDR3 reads CASSLDPGLPEQYF. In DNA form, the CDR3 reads TGCGCCAGCAGCTTGGACCCAGGGCTCCCGGAGCAGTACTTC.

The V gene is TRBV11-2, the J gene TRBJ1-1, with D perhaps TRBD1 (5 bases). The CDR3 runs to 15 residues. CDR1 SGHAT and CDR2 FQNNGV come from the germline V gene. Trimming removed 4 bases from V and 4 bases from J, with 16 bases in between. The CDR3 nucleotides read TGTGCCAGCAGCTCTACAGGAGGCTGGGGCACTGAAGCTTTCTTT. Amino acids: CASSSTGGWGTEAFF.

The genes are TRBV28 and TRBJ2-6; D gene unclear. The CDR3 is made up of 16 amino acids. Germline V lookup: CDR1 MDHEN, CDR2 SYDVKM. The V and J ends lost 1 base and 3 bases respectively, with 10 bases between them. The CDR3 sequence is CASSLFSSRGANVLTF. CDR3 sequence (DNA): TGTGCCAGCAGTTTATTTTCTTCTCGTGGGGCCAACGTCCTGACTTTC.

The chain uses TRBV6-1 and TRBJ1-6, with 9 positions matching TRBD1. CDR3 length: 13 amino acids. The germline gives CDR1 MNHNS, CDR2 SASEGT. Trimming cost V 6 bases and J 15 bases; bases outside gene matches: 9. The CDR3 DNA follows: TGTGCCAGCAGGCCGGGACAGGGACCGTTCCTCCACTTT. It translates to CASRPGQGPFLHF.

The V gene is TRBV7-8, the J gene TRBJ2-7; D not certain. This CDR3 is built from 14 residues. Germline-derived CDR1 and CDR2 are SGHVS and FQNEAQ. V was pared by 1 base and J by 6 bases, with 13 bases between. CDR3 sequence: CASSLEGLRPEQYF. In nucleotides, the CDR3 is TGTGCCAGCAGCTTAGAAGGGCTGCGCCCCGAGCAGTACTTC. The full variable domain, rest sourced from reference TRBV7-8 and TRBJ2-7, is GAGVSQSPRYKVAKRGQDVALRCDPISGHVSLFWYQQALGQGPEFLTYFQNEAQLDKSGLPSDRFFAERPEGSVSTLKIQRTQQEDSAVYLCASSLEGLRPEQYFGPGTRLTVT.

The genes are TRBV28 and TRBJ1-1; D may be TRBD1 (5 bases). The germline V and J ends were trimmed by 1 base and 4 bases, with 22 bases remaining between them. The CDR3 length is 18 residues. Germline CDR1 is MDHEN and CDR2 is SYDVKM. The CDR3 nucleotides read TGTGCCAGCAGTTTATACTCACAGGTGCCGGGTGGTAGCACTGAAGCTTTCTTT. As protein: CASSLYSQVPGGSTEAFF.

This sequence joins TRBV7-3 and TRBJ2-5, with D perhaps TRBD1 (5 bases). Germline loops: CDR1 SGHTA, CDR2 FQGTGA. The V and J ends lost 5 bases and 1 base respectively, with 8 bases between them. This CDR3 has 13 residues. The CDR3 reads CASSKTVQETQYF. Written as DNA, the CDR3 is TGTGCCAGCAGCAAGACAGTCCAAGAGACCCAGTACTTC.

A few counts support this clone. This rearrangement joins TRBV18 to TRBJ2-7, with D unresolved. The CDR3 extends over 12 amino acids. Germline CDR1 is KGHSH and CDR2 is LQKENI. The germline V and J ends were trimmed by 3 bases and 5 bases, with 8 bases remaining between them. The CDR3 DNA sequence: TGTGCCAGCTCACCCGGAAGGGACGAGCAGTACTTC. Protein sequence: CASSPGRDEQYF.

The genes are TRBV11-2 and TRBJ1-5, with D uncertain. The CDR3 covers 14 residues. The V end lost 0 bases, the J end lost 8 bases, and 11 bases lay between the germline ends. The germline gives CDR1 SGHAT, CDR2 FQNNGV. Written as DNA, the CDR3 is TGTGCCAGCAGCTTAGATGCGGGTCTTAAGCCCCAGCATTTT. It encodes CASSLDAGLKPQHF.

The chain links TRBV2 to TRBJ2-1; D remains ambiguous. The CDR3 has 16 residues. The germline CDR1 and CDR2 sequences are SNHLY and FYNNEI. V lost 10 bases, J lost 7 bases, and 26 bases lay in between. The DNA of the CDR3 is TGTGCCACCGCAGGATCGCTCATTAAGGGTTCGAATGAGCAGTTCTTC. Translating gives CATAGSLIKGSNEQFF.

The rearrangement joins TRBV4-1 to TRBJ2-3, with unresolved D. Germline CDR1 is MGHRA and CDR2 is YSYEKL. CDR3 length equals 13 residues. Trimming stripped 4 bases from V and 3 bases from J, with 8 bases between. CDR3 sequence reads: CASSPTPTDTQYF. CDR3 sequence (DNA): TGCGCCAGCAGCCCAACCCCGACAGATACGCAGTATTTT.

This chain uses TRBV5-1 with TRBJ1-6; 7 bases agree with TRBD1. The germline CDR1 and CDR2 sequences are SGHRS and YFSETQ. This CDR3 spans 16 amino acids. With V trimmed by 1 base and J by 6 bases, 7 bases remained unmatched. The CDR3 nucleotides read TGCGCCAGCAGCTTGACCTGGGACAGAATTAATTCACCCCTCCACTTT. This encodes CASSLTWDRINSPLHF. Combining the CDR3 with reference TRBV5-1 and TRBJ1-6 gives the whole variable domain KAGVTQTPRYLIKTRGQQVTLSCSPISGHRSVSWYQQTPGQGLQFLFEYFSETQRNKGNFPGRFSGRQFSNSRSEMNVSTLELGDSALYLCASSLTWDRINSPLHFGNGTRLTVT.

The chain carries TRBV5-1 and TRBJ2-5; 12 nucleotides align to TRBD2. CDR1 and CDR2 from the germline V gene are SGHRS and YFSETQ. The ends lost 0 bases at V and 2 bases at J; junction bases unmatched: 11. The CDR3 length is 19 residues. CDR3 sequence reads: CASSLGLTSGGNGQETQYF. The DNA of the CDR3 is TGCGCCAGCAGCTTGGGGTTGACTAGCGGGGGAAACGGACAAGAGACCCAGTACTTC.

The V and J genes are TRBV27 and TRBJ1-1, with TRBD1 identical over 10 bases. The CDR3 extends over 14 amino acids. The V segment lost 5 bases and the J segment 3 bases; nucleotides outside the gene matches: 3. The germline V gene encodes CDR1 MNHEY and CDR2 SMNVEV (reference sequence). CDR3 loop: CASSETGGYTEAFF. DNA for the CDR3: TGTGCCAGCAGTGAGACAGGGGGCTACACTGAAGCTTTCTTT.